This T cell receptor beta chain was profiled in a study of blood T cell repertoires in COVID-19. Authors' data handling: Nucleated cell number was recorded as an estimate derived from reference gene primer amplification. The repertoire was sequenced with immunoSEQ multiplex PCR; TCRdb's copy has only in-frame clones and lacks some. The DNA gave D and trimming, while V, J and clone size come from that table. The data contain about 46,000 clones, about nine tenths of them singletons. Germline CDR1 reads MGHRA; CDR2 reads YSYEKL. The ends were cut back, 1 base at V and 4 bases at J, with 13 bases in the middle. The CDR3 spans 15 residues.

The chain links TRBV4-1 to TRBJ1-2, with D perhaps TRBD1 (5 bases). The TCR was taken from a human donor in a cohort sampled during active COVID-19. Input material: peripheral blood. CDR3 residues: CASSQVLGQGYGYTF. CDR3 DNA sequence: TGCGCCAGCAGCCAAGTTCTCGGGCAGGGCTATGGCTACACCTTC.